This TCR beta chain was identified in a study of blood T cell repertoires in COVID-19. The CDR3 has 12 amino acids. The V and J ends lost 10 bases and 2 bases, in that order; junction bases with no gene match: 3. CDR1 and CDR2 from the germline V gene are SEHNR and FQNEAQ (reference sequence). TCRdb's table, derived via immunoSEQ multiplex PCR, lists solely in-frame clones and lacks some. The table has 140,000 to 150,000 clones, 84% seen once. This clone was picked up one time. The genes are TRBV7-9 and TRBJ2-3, with TRBD2 identical over 7 bases. The TCR comes from a man aged 55 to 69 with active or convalescent COVID-19. The source material was peripheral blood. CDR3 coding DNA: TGTGCCACTGCGGGAGACACAGATACGCAGTATTTT. The encoded protein is CATAGDTDTQYF.